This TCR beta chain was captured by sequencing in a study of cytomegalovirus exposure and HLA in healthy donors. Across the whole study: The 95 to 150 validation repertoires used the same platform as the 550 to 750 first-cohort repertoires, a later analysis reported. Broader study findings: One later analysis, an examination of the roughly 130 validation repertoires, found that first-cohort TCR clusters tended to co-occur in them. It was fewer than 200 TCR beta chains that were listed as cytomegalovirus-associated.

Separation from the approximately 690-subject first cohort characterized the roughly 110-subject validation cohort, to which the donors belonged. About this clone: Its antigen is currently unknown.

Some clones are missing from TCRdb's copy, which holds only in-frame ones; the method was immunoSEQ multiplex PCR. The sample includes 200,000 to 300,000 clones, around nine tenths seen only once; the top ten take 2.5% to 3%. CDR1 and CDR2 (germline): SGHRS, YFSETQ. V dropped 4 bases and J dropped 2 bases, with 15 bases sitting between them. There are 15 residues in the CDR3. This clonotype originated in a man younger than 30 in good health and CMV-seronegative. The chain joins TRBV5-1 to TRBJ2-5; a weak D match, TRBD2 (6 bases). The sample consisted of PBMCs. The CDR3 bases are TGCGCCAGCAGCCCGACTAGTATATCTCAAGAGACCCAGTACTTC. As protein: CASSPTSISQETQYF. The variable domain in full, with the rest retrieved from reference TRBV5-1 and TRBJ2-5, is KAGVTQTPRYLIKTRGQQVTLSCSPISGHRSVSWYQQTPGQGLQFLFEYFSETQRNKGNFPGRFSGRQFSNSRSEMNVSTLELGDSALYLCASSPTSISQETQYFGPGTRLLVL.